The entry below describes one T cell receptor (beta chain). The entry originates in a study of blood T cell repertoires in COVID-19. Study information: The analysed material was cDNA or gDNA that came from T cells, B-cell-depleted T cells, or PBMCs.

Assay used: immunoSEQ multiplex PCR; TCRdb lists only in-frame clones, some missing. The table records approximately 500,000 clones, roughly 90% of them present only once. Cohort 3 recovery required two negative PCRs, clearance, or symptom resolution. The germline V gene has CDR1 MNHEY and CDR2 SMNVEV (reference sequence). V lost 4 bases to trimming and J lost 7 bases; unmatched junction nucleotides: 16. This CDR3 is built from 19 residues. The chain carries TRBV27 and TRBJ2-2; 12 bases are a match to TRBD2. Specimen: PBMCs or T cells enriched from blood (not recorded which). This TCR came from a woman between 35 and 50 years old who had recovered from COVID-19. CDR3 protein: CASSSIPPLAGGLLGELFF. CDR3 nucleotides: TGTGCCAGCAGTTCGATTCCACCTCTAGCGGGAGGGCTACTCGGGGAGCTGTTTTTT.